One and the same sample provided the 32 T cell receptor beta chains below, sequenced in a study of T cell changes during pregnancy in multiple sclerosis. Repertoires were generated with immunoSEQ multiplex PCR, while TCRdb's copy carries only in-frame clones and drops some. The table lists about 77,000 clones, around 91% of them singletons, with over 1.5% in the top ten. Sequencing used peripheral blood, obtained before pregnancy. Every receptor here comes from a female donor with multiple sclerosis, enrolled in a pregnancy study.

The chain links TRBV18 to TRBJ1-1, with 7 bases aligning to TRBD1. The CDR3 consists of 16 residues. CDR1 and CDR2 (germline): KGHSH, LQKENI. Germline trimming cut 4 bases from V and 1 base from J; bases unmatched to any gene: 9. CDR3 sequence: CASSRTQQGTNTEAFF. In nucleotides, the CDR3 is TGTGCCAGCTCACGTACTCAACAGGGGACGAACACTGAAGCTTTCTTT.

The chain uses TRBV5-1 and TRBJ2-1, with 10 bases lining up with TRBD2. The CDR3 is made up of 15 amino acids. The germline V gene has CDR1 SGHRS and CDR2 YFSETQ. V dropped 1 base and J dropped 8; count of bases not matched to a gene: 6. CDR3 amino acids: CASSLRGTSVDEQFF. The CDR3 DNA reads as TGCGCCAGCAGCTTGAGGGGGACTAGCGTCGATGAGCAGTTCTTC. Full variable domain (outside the CDR3, taken from reference TRBV5-1 and TRBJ2-1): KAGVTQTPRYLIKTRGQQVTLSCSPISGHRSVSWYQQTPGQGLQFLFEYFSETQRNKGNFPGRFSGRQFSNSRSEMNVSTLELGDSALYLCASSLRGTSVDEQFFGPGTRLTVL.

The V gene is TRBV5-6, the J gene TRBJ2-7; the D is unclear. Trimming stripped 4 bases from V and 6 bases from J, with 17 bases between. This CDR3 region has 14 residues. The germline V gene encodes CDR1 SGHDT and CDR2 YYEEEE. The CDR3 coding sequence is TGTGCCAGCAGCGGTTCACGCTCTCGAGGCGAGCAGTACTTC. It codes for CASSGSRSRGEQYF.

This clone was seen once. This chain joins TRBV5-6 and TRBJ2-7; D is unresolved. Trimming took off 5 bases at V and 3 bases at J, with 12 bases between the two ends. This CDR3 is built from 13 residues. Germline-derived CDR1 and CDR2 are SGHDT and YYEEEE. The CDR3 spells CASRSGRSYEQYF. In nucleotides, the CDR3 is TGTGCCAGCAGGTCTGGGCGCAGCTACGAGCAGTACTTC.

The rearrangement uses TRBV4-1 and TRBJ1-4, with 10 nucleotides matching TRBD1. The CDR3 spans 16 residues. V lost 4 bases, J lost 3 bases, and 5 bases stayed unmatched. The germline V gene encodes CDR1 MGHRA and CDR2 YSYEKL. The CDR3 is CASSPDRGGANEKLFF. Here the CDR3 DNA reads TGCGCCAGCAGCCCGGACAGGGGGGGGGCTAATGAAAAACTGTTTTTT.

This clone appeared once. V and J are TRBV6-5 and TRBJ1-3; D gene uncertain. CDR1 is MNHEY and CDR2 is SVGAGI in the germline V gene. This CDR3 is 15 amino acids long. Trimming shortened V by 2 bases and J by 1 base, and 9 bases separated the two germline ends. This chain's CDR3 is CASSYRGMSGNTIYF. The CDR3 region has the DNA TGTGCCAGCAGTTACCGAGGGATGTCTGGAAACACCATATATTTT.

This clone was counted a single time. The genes are TRBV11-3 and TRBJ2-3; D is undetermined. The germline CDR1 and CDR2 sequences are SGHNT and YENEEA. CDR3 size: 14 residues. Trimming left V 1 base short and J 2 bases short, with 7 bases between. CDR3 sequence: CASSLGENTDTQYF. The CDR3 DNA is TGTGCCAGCAGCTTAGGAGAAAACACAGATACGCAGTATTTT.

The chain uses TRBV5-1 and TRBJ1-1, with 11 positions matching TRBD1. CDR1 is SGHRS, CDR2 YFSETQ, per germline. The CDR3 spans 14 residues. The V segment lost 4 bases and the J segment 4 bases; nucleotides outside the gene matches: 3. CDR3 DNA: TGCGCCAGCAGCCCTGGGACAGGGGGCACTGAAGCTTTCTTT. Translation: CASSPGTGGTEAFF.

The chain employs TRBV29-1 and TRBJ1-1, with TRBD1 matching 8 bases. V lost 5 bases to trimming and J lost 5 bases; unmatched junction nucleotides: 7. This CDR3 has 13 amino acids. Germline values: CDR1 SQVTM, CDR2 ANQGSEA. The CDR3 coding sequence is TGCAGCGTTTCCAGGGGGCGCCGGACTGAAGCTTTCTTT. Residues: CSVSRGRRTEAFF. Full variable domain (remainder filled in from reference TRBV29-1 and TRBJ1-1): SAVISQKPSRDICQRGTSLTIQCQVDSQVTMMFWYRQQPGQSLTLIATANQGSEATYESGFVIDKFPISRPNLTFSTLTVSNMSPEDSSIYLCSVSRGRRTEAFFGQGTRLTVV.

The chain recombines TRBV4-3 with TRBJ1-6; tentatively, D is TRBD1 (5 bases). This CDR3 comprises 16 residues. V was shortened by 0 bases and J by 7 bases, with 13 bases between the two germline ends. From germline, CDR1 is LGHNA and CDR2 YSLEER. The CDR3 loop reads CASSQDLGALNSPLHF. For the CDR3, the DNA is TGCGCCAGCAGCCAAGATCTTGGGGCTCTAAATTCACCCCTCCACTTT.

The chain combines TRBV6-5 with TRBJ2-7; 9 bases are a match to TRBD1. With V trimmed by 4 bases and J by 4 bases, 8 bases remained unmatched. The germline gives CDR1 MNHEY, CDR2 SVGAGI. The CDR3 sequence is 15 residues long. The CDR3 sequence is CASSSPGQGKYEQYF. CDR3 sequence (DNA): TGTGCCAGCAGTTCTCCGGGACAGGGAAAGTACGAGCAGTACTTC.

The chain links TRBV25-1 to TRBJ2-1, with 7 bases lining up with TRBD1. Losses at the gene ends were 6 bases for V and 3 bases for J; bases not matched to a gene: 8. The CDR3 has 15 amino acids. Germline CDR1 MGHDK, CDR2 SYGVNS. The CDR3 loop is CASRTGQAIYNEQFF. The CDR3, as DNA: TGTGCCAGCAGGACTGGACAGGCAATCTACAATGAGCAGTTCTTC.

The table lists this clone with a count of one. The chain couples TRBV6-6 to TRBJ1-4, with D perhaps TRBD1 (5 bases). The CDR3 covers 14 residues. The V end was cut by 2 bases, the J end by 5 bases, with 9 bases between. The germline V gene encodes CDR1 MNHNY and CDR2 SVGAGI (reference sequence). The CDR3 sequence: CASSYGQGNEKLFF. CDR3 bases: TGTGCCAGCAGTTACGGTCAGGGAAATGAAAAACTGTTTTTT.

The CDR3 region has the DNA TGTGCCAGCACCTACCCAGGGGCCTATGGCTACACCTTC. It is translated as CASTYPGAYGYTF. The V and J genes are TRBV6-5 and TRBJ1-2; possible D gene TRBD1, 6 bases. CDR3 length: 13 residues. CDR1 and CDR2 from the germline V gene are MNHEY and SVGAGI. V gave up 7 bases and J gave up 4 bases, with 13 bases separating them.

Comment on this clone: The junction differs from germline at one of its ends, possibly a read error. The V and J genes are TRBV7-7 and TRBJ2-7, with TRBD2 identical over 8 bases. The CDR3 runs 13 residues. Germline CDR1 reads SSHAT; CDR2 reads FNYEAQ (reference sequence). The chain's CDR3 is CASSRGGQHEQYF. The DNA for the CDR3 is TGTGCTAGCAGCCGCGGGGGGCAACACGAGCAGTACTTC.

This chain uses TRBV7-9 with TRBJ1-2, with D hard to call. V dropped 5 bases and J dropped 4 bases, with 17 bases sitting between them. The CDR3 consists of 15 residues. The germline V gene encodes CDR1 SEHNR and CDR2 FQNEAQ (reference sequence). CDR3 residues: CASSPGSGPFYGYTF. CDR3 in DNA: TGTGCCAGCAGCCCGGGGAGCGGGCCTTTCTATGGCTACACCTTC.

V is TRBV6-6 and J is TRBJ2-1; 7 nucleotides align to TRBD1. Germline values: CDR1 MNHNY, CDR2 SVGAGI (reference sequence). J gave up 8 bases and V 6 bases, and 13 bases lay outside the gene matches. This CDR3 has 15 residues. The CDR3 sequence: CASSYQLQGKDEQFF. The DNA for the CDR3 is TGTGCCAGCAGCTACCAATTACAGGGGAAGGATGAGCAGTTCTTC.

This chain connects TRBV30 to TRBJ1-4, with a tentative D call TRBD1 (5 bases). V was clipped by 3 bases and J by 10 bases, with 9 bases between them. Germline V gene lookup returns CDR1 GTSNPN and CDR2 SVGIG (reference sequence). This CDR3 is 11 amino acids long. Here the CDR3 reads CAWRGTGKLFF. The CDR3 coding sequence is TGTGCCTGGAGAGGGACTGGAAAACTGTTTTTT.

The rearrangement links TRBV4-1 to TRBJ1-6, with D possibly TRBD1 on 5 matching bases. The germline V and J ends were trimmed by 2 bases and 10 bases, with 24 bases remaining between them. Germline CDR1 reads MGHRA; CDR2 reads YSYEKL. The CDR3 is made up of 18 amino acids. CDR3 sequence reads: CASSQWPSGPARESPLHF. The CDR3 coding sequence is TGCGCCAGCAGCCAATGGCCCTCGGGGCCGGCGCGGGAATCACCCCTCCACTTT.

This chain joins TRBV25-1 and TRBJ1-4; 8 positions agree with TRBD1. Germline V gives CDR1 MGHDK, CDR2 SYGVNS. The CDR3 is 17 amino acids. The V and J ends lost 6 bases and 1 base, in that order; junction bases with no gene match: 10. Here the CDR3 DNA reads TGTGCCAGCAGGGGGACAGGCAAGGGGTTAACTAATGAAAAACTGTTTTTT. It is translated as CASRGTGKGLTNEKLFF.

The chain employs TRBV5-1 and TRBJ1-2, with D maybe TRBD1 (5 bases). The CDR3 spans 13 residues. Deletions cut 2 bases from V and 8 bases from J, with 13 bases between. The germline CDR1 and CDR2 sequences are SGHRS and YFSETQ. CDR3 nucleotide sequence: TGCGCCAGCAGCTTAATGTGGGGCCGCGGCTACACCTTC. It codes for CASSLMWGRGYTF.

This sequence joins TRBV27 and TRBJ1-5; D is undetermined. CDR1 and CDR2 (germline): MNHEY, SMNVEV (reference sequence). Trimming took off 0 bases at V and 1 base at J, with 7 bases between the two ends. This CDR3 has 15 amino acids. CDR3 coding DNA: TGTGCCAGCAGTTTATCACGAGGGAGCAATCAGCCCCAGCATTTT. The encoded protein is CASSLSRGSNQPQHF.

The rearrangement links TRBV10-2 to TRBJ1-3; TRBD1 matches at 8 bases. Trimming removed 0 bases from V and 4 bases from J; junction bases left unmatched: 2. CDR1 and CDR2 from the germline V gene are WSHSY and SAAADI. The CDR3 is made up of 15 amino acids. CDR3 in amino acids: CASSESDRVGNTIYF. Written as DNA, the CDR3 is TGCGCCAGCAGTGAGTCGGACAGGGTCGGAAACACCATATATTTT.

The CDR3 spells CASGGGAYEQYF. The CDR3 DNA sequence: TGTGCCAGCGGGGGGGGTGCCTACGAGCAGTACTTC. V is TRBV28 and J is TRBJ2-7, with TRBD2 identical over 7 bases. The CDR3 has 12 residues. The junction had 3 bases not matched to a gene; V was cut back by 8 bases and J by 2 bases. Germline values: CDR1 MDHEN, CDR2 SYDVKM. The variable domain in full, with the rest retrieved from reference TRBV28 and TRBJ2-7, is DVKVTQSSRYLVKRTGEKVFLECVQDMDHENMFWYRQDPGLGLRLIYFSYDVKMKEKGDIPEGYSVSREKKERFSLILESASTNQTSMYLCASGGGAYEQYFGPGTRLTVT.

V is TRBV5-1 and J is TRBJ2-3, with TRBD2 identical over 8 bases. The germline V gene has CDR1 SGHRS and CDR2 YFSETQ. The CDR3 length is 15 residues. Trimming removed 3 bases from V and 2 bases from J; junction bases left unmatched: 5. CDR3 sequence: CASSYVAGPTDTQYF. The CDR3 nucleotides read TGCGCCAGCAGCTACGTAGCGGGGCCCACAGATACGCAGTATTTT.

This chain joins TRBV5-1 and TRBJ2-3, with 7 bases aligning to TRBD1. The CDR3 has 17 residues. J was trimmed by 2 bases and V by 4 bases; bases with no gene match: 13. Germline CDR1 and CDR2: SGHRS and YFSETQ. The CDR3 nucleotides are TGCGCCAGCAGCCCGTCGACAGGGCAAACAATCACAGATACGCAGTATTTT. Its protein product is CASSPSTGQTITDTQYF.

The V and J genes are TRBV18 and TRBJ2-3; 13 positions agree with TRBD2. The CDR3 is 15 residues long. J gave up 6 bases and V 6 bases, and 6 bases lay outside the gene matches. Germline loops: CDR1 KGHSH, CDR2 LQKENI. The CDR3 protein is CASSTSGGLLDTQYF. In DNA form, the CDR3 reads TGTGCCAGCTCGACTAGCGGGGGGCTTCTGGATACGCAGTATTTT.

The rearrangement uses TRBV2 and TRBJ2-1; 8 bases are a match to TRBD2. This CDR3 has 14 residues. Germline values: CDR1 SNHLY, CDR2 FYNNEI. Unmatched junction bases numbered 8, after V lost 2 bases and J lost 11 bases. As DNA, the CDR3 is TGTGCCAGCAGTGAAATTATACGGGGGGGCCAGCAGTTCTTC. As protein: CASSEIIRGGQQFF.

The V gene is TRBV10-3, the J gene TRBJ2-7; 8 bases are a match to TRBD2. Germline CDR1 reads ENHRY; CDR2 reads SYGVKD. The CDR3 extends over 15 amino acids. V was pared by 4 bases and J by 7 bases, with 12 bases of the junction left unmatched. The CDR3 nucleotides read TGTGCCATCAGTGTAGCCGGGGGGGTACGTCGGGAGCAGTACTTC. Its translation: CAISVAGGVRREQYF.

The chain is built from TRBV28 and TRBJ2-3; 9 nucleotides agree with TRBD2. CDR1 MDHEN and CDR2 SYDVKM come from the germline V gene. The CDR3 totals 18 residues. J was trimmed by 3 bases and V by 2 bases; bases with no gene match: 12. CDR3 nucleotides: TGTGCCAGCAGTTTAAGGGGGCGGGGGGGCTTTAGGACAGATACGCAGTATTTT. Translating gives CASSLRGRGGFRTDTQYF.

The chain links TRBV23-1 to TRBJ2-7; D may be TRBD1 (5 bases). TRBV23-1 qualifies as an ORF whose function is uncertain. The CDR3 totals 17 residues. Trimming shortened V by 2 bases and J by 3 bases, and 20 bases separated the two germline ends. For the CDR3, the DNA is TGCGCCAGCAGTCAAGGCGGAAGGGGTCCATATTTCTACGAGCAGTACTTC. Its protein product is CASSQGGRGPYFYEQYF.

The chain joins TRBV18 to TRBJ1-4, with D perhaps TRBD1 (5 bases). V was cut by 3 bases and J by 0 bases, with 8 bases left in between. This CDR3 contains 15 residues. Germline values: CDR1 KGHSH, CDR2 LQKENI. The CDR3 here is CASSPGGATNEKLFF. The CDR3 bases are TGTGCCAGCTCACCGGGGGGTGCAACTAATGAAAAACTGTTTTTT.